This entry lists 22 T cell receptor beta chains sequenced from one sample in a study of identical twins. One entry per CDR3 protein results from TCRdb running MiXCR on the 5' RACE reads. The sample lists 250,000 to 350,000 distinct CDR3 sequences, approximately 8% occurring once. The same specimen was also included in a second study, on yellow fever vaccine responses in identical twins.

Sequenced: memory (CD45RO+) T cells sorted from blood. The receptors were gathered from a young woman in good health.

This clonotype was counted between two and nine times. The chain joins TRBV20-1 to TRBJ2-2; D unclear. This CDR3 has 14 amino acids. Germline V gene data show CDR1 as DFQATT and CDR2 as SNEGSKA (reference sequence). V gave up 3 bases and J gave up 2 bases, with 10 bases separating them. The CDR3 DNA follows: TGCAGTGCTAGGCTCCAGGTTAACACCGGGGAGCTGTTTTTT. Protein product: CSARLQVNTGELFF.

This clonotype came up a few times. The chain couples TRBV2 to TRBJ1-4; D gene uncertain. CDR1 and CDR2 from the germline V gene are SNHLY and FYNNEI. Trimming shortened V by 7 bases and J by 2 bases, and 11 bases separated the two germline ends. CDR3 length: 14 amino acids. This CDR3 is CASMEGRTNEKLFF. The CDR3 DNA sequence: TGTGCCAGCATGGAGGGCAGGACTAATGAAAAACTGTTTTTT.

The sample holds many counts of this clonotype. The rearrangement joins TRBV11-2 to TRBJ1-2; unclear D gene. V was trimmed by 7 bases and J by 8 bases, leaving 23 bases between them. CDR1 and CDR2 from the germline V gene are SGHAT and FQNNGV. This CDR3 contains 15 residues. The DNA for the CDR3 is TGTGCCAGCACCTCCCTCTCGTCGTGGGATAGCGGCTACACCTTC. Its protein is CASTSLSSWDSGYTF.

Worth noting for this clonotype: One end of the junction fails to match germline, which may point to a read error. CDR3 region: CSSSLGGATLQYF. The CDR3 DNA is TGTTCCAGCAGCTTAGGAGGGGCAACACTCCAGTATTTT. The chain is built from TRBV7-6 and TRBJ2-3; tentative D call: TRBD2 (6 bases). Germline-derived CDR1 and CDR2 are SGHVS and FNYEAQ. CDR3 size: 13 residues.

This clonotype was seen more than once but under ten times. The CDR3 protein is CATQSGLAGNEQFF. For the CDR3, the DNA is TGTGCCACACAGTCCGGACTAGCGGGGAATGAGCAGTTCTTC. V and J are TRBV6-1 and TRBJ2-1; TRBD2 matches at 12 bases. Trimming took 10 bases from V and 7 from J; bases not matched to a gene: 8. CDR1 is MNHNS, CDR2 SASEGT, per germline. This CDR3 region has 14 residues.

This clonotype was counted many times. V gene TRBV6-1 combines with J gene TRBJ2-1, with 9 bases aligning to TRBD2. The J segment lost 7 bases and the V segment lost 7 bases, leaving 14 bases of the junction unmatched. The CDR3 sequence is 16 residues long. Germline V gives CDR1 MNHNS, CDR2 SASEGT. The DNA for the CDR3 is TGTGCCAGCACTCCACGCCGGGTAGCGGGAGAAAATGAGCAGTTCTTC. Translation: CASTPRRVAGENEQFF.

This clonotype showed up many times. The gene calls are TRBV27 and TRBJ2-7; no firm D call. The CDR3 loop spans 14 amino acids. The V gene's germline CDR1 is MNHEY and CDR2 SMNVEV (reference sequence). V lost 3 bases and J 2 bases, leaving 11 bases between the germline ends. The CDR3 is CASSFQDGTYEQYF. In DNA, the CDR3 is TGTGCCAGCAGTTTCCAGGACGGTACCTACGAGCAGTACTTC.

This clonotype has a handful of counts. The CDR3 sequence: CATSAETETQYF. For the CDR3, the DNA is TGTGCCACCAGTGCTGAAACGGAGACCCAGTACTTC. The chain employs TRBV24-1 and TRBJ2-5; D gene unclear. There are 12 residues in the CDR3. Trimming left V 5 bases short and J 5 bases short, with 8 bases between. CDR1 KGHDR and CDR2 SFDVKD come from the germline V gene.

Here the CDR3 reads CASSPTGSEQYV. CDR3 nucleotide sequence: TGTGCCAGCAGTCCCACAGGGTCCGAGCAGTACGTC. V and J are TRBV6-6 and TRBJ2-7; D is perhaps TRBD1 (6 bases). V lost 5 bases to trimming and J lost 6 bases, with 11 bases between them. The CDR3 is 12 residues long. Per germline, CDR1 MNHNY and CDR2 SVGAGI (reference sequence).

This clonotype was seen ten or more times. This chain joins TRBV12-3 or TRBV12-4 and TRBJ2-7, with TRBD1 as a possible D gene (6 bases). Trimming left V 5 bases short and J 0 bases short, with 11 bases between. The CDR3 is 14 amino acids. CDR3 DNA sequence: TGTGCCAGCAGTGACGGACAGAGCTCCTACGAGCAGTACTTC. This sequence encodes CASSDGQSSYEQYF.

The rearrangement uses TRBV9 and TRBJ2-7; D remains ambiguous. V dropped 0 bases and J dropped 3 bases, with 22 bases sitting between them. Per the germline V gene, CDR1 is SGDLS and CDR2 is YYNGEE. The CDR3 loop spans 18 amino acids. CDR3 sequence: CASSVGRTGTWRIYEQYV. The DNA for the CDR3 is TGTGCCAGCAGCGTAGGCCGGACGGGCACTTGGAGAATCTACGAGCAGTACGTC.

This clonotype occurred many times. The chain has TRBV12-3 or TRBV12-4 and TRBJ1-1; no reliable D call. With 6 bases removed from V and 0 bases from J, the gap between germline ends came to 11 bases. This CDR3 region has 14 residues. Here the CDR3 DNA reads TGTGCCAGCAGCCGGTACCGAATGAACACTGAAGCTTTCTTT. It is translated as CASSRYRMNTEAFF.

This clonotype was found many times. The chain employs TRBV5-1 and TRBJ2-2, with D possibly matching TRBD1 (6 bases). The V end was cut by 1 base, the J end by 1 base, with 14 bases between. CDR1 is SGHRS and CDR2 is YFSETQ in the germline V gene. This CDR3 comprises 17 residues. CDR3 amino acids: CASSLPRDTMNTGELFF. In DNA form, the CDR3 reads TGCGCCAGCAGCTTGCCTCGGGACACAATGAACACCGGGGAGCTGTTTTTT.

The rearrangement uses TRBV2 and TRBJ2-7, with 13 positions matching TRBD2. CDR1 and CDR2 from the germline V gene are SNHLY and FYNNEI. J gave up 0 bases and V 6 bases, and 14 bases lay outside the gene matches. This CDR3 region has 19 residues. The DNA of the CDR3 is TGTGCCAGCAGATGCGGGGGACTAGCGGGACCCTCCTTCTCCTACGAGCAGTACTTC. It is translated as CASRCGGLAGPSFSYEQYF.

This clonotype has a handful of counts. The chain couples TRBV27 to TRBJ2-1; D ambiguous. The CDR3 is 11 residues long. Germline CDR1 is MNHEY and CDR2 is SMNVEV (reference sequence). Trimming took off 9 bases at V and 7 bases at J, with 10 bases between the two ends. CDR3 sequence (DNA): TGTGCCAGTTCCTCTTGGAATGAGCAGTTCTTC. Translating gives CASSSWNEQFF.

This clonotype was detected many times. The chain carries TRBV20-1 and TRBJ2-7, with D possibly TRBD2 on 5 matching bases. CDR1 is DFQATT, CDR2 SNEGSKA, per germline (reference sequence). With 2 bases removed from V and 0 bases from J, the gap between germline ends came to 17 bases. CDR3 length: 16 residues. The CDR3 nucleotides read TGCAGTGCTAGACCATCGCGGCTAGCCGTCTCCTACGAGCAGTACTTC. It codes for CSARPSRLAVSYEQYF.

This clonotype was observed many times. V usage is TRBV10-2 and J usage is TRBJ2-7; TRBD2 agrees at 7 bases. Trimming at V came to 5 bases and at J to 5 bases, leaving 9 bases not matched to a gene. The length of the CDR3 is 14 residues. Germline V gene data show CDR1 as WSHSY and CDR2 as SAAADI. The CDR3 DNA sequence: TGCGCCAGCAGTCGGGGGGTTAATAGCAACGAGCAGTACGTC. Translated, it gives CASSRGVNSNEQYV.

This clonotype was observed many times. The J gene is TRBJ2-7, the V gene TRBV5-1; unclear D gene. Germline V gene data show CDR1 as SGHRS and CDR2 as YFSETQ. This CDR3 comprises 14 residues. Trimming pared 0 bases from V and 1 base from J, leaving 8 bases between. The CDR3 DNA is TGCGCCAGCAGCTTGGCAGGCAGATCCTACGAGCAGTACTTC. Amino acids: CASSLAGRSYEQYF.

This clonotype was counted at least ten times. The chain employs TRBV25-1 and TRBJ2-4; 7 positions agree with TRBD1. J was trimmed by 0 bases and V by 4 bases; bases with no gene match: 9. Per germline, CDR1 MGHDK and CDR2 SYGVNS. The CDR3 runs 17 residues. CDR3 DNA: TGTGCCAGCAGTGGGACAGGCGAGTACCTAGCCAAAAACATTCAGTACTTC. Translated, it gives CASSGTGEYLAKNIQYF.

This clonotype was counted at least ten times. V and J are TRBV5-1 and TRBJ2-1; possibly TRBD1 for D (6 bases). The V and J ends lost 4 bases and 1 base respectively, with 18 bases between them. Per germline, CDR1 SGHRS and CDR2 YFSETQ. CDR3 length: 17 residues. The CDR3 loop reads CASSAEQGSQSYNEQFF. In DNA, the CDR3 is TGCGCCAGCAGCGCGGAGCAGGGGAGTCAGTCCTACAATGAGCAGTTCTTC.

This clonotype has at least ten counts. The chain is built from TRBV18 and TRBJ2-5; tentative D call: TRBD2 (6 bases). There are 16 residues in the CDR3. Germline V gene sequence: CDR1 KGHSH, CDR2 LQKENI. V lost 5 bases to trimming and J lost 2 bases, with 18 bases between them. CDR3 bases: TGTGCCAGCTCAGCAATAACCAGGGACTTTCAAGAGACCCAGTACTTC. Amino acid sequence: CASSAITRDFQETQYF.

This clonotype was counted many times. This chain joins TRBV29-1 and TRBJ1-1; perhaps TRBD1 as D (6 bases). CDR3 length: 10 residues. The germline gives CDR1 SQVTM, CDR2 ANQGSEA. V lost 6 bases, J lost 9 bases, and 11 bases lay in between. CDR3: CSVGAVKAFF. CDR3 sequence (DNA): TGCAGCGTGGGGGCAGTGAAAGCTTTCTTT.